This T cell receptor beta chain was recorded in a study of T cell changes during pregnancy in multiple sclerosis. Clones were sequenced by immunoSEQ multiplex PCR, and TCRdb holds only the in-frame ones, with some missing. The repertoire holds about 30,000 clones, with about 92% as singletons. The CDR3 extends over 15 amino acids. The V and J ends lost 6 bases and 6 bases, in that order; junction bases with no gene match: 6. Germline CDR1 and CDR2: SGHTA and FQGNSA. The source material was peripheral blood, sampled in the first trimester of pregnancy. This chain uses TRBV7-2 with TRBJ2-3, with 13 bases identical to TRBD2. The origin of this receptor is a female donor in good health, enrolled as a control in a pregnancy study. The CDR3 nucleotides read TGTGCCAGCAGACGACTAGCGGGGGGCCGGGATACGCAGTATTTT. As protein: CASRRLAGGRDTQYF. Using reference TRBV7-2 and TRBJ2-3 for the parts outside the CDR3, the full variable domain is GAGVSQSPSNKVTEKGKDVELRCDPISGHTALYWYRQSLGQGLEFLIYFQGNSAPDKSGLPSDRFSAERTGGSVSTLTIQRTQQEDSAVYLCASRRLAGGRDTQYFGPGTRLTVL.